The 27 T cell receptor beta chains below come from one sample, sequenced in a study of T cell responses to AZD1222 COVID-19 vaccine. Assay used: immunoSEQ multiplex PCR; TCRdb lists only in-frame clones, some missing. The sample contains fewer than 95,000 clones, around nine tenths of which appear only once. This sample comprised peripheral blood, obtained 28 days after the second AZD1222 dose. These receptors were collected from an adult who received the AZD1222 COVID-19 vaccine.

The CDR3 protein is CASSLSRGRVSYEQYF. CDR3 DNA: TGTGCCAGCAGTCTATCTAGGGGTCGCGTCTCCTACGAGCAGTACTTC. V is TRBV28 and J is TRBJ2-7, with D possibly matching TRBD1 (5 bases). The CDR3 has 16 residues. In germline, CDR1 is MDHEN, CDR2 SYDVKM. Trimming removed 5 bases from V and 0 bases from J, with 17 bases in between.

This clone was counted between two and nine times. The chain carries TRBV5-1 and TRBJ1-1; D possibly corresponds to TRBD1 (6 bases). The germline gives CDR1 SGHRS, CDR2 YFSETQ. V gave up 1 base and J gave up 10 bases, with 14 bases separating them. The CDR3 consists of 13 residues. The CDR3 coding sequence is TGCGCCAGCAGCTTGAACCTGGAAGGGGGAGCTTTCTTT. It is translated as CASSLNLEGGAFF.

The J gene is TRBJ1-2, the V gene TRBV28, with no clear D. Trimming left V 6 bases short and J 7 bases short, with 24 bases between. This CDR3 spans 16 amino acids. In germline, CDR1 is MDHEN, CDR2 SYDVKM. The CDR3 bases are TGTGCCAGCAGCCACCCAAGGGAAGGGTCGACGATTGGCTACACCTTC. Amino acid sequence: CASSHPREGSTIGYTF.

CDR3 DNA sequence: TGTGCCAGCAGCATCAGACAGGGGCCTGAAGCTTTCTTT. Its translation: CASSIRQGPEAFF. This chain links TRBV5-8 with TRBJ1-1; 8 bases are shared with TRBD1. The J segment lost 6 bases and the V segment lost 4 bases, leaving 5 bases of the junction unmatched. CDR3 size: 13 residues. Germline V lookup: CDR1 SGHTS, CDR2 YDEGEE.

The rearrangement links TRBV7-9 to TRBJ2-3, with TRBD2 matching over 13 bases. J lost 6 bases, V lost 5 bases, and 5 bases had no gene match. The CDR3 runs to 15 residues. CDR1 is SEHNR and CDR2 is FQNEAQ in the germline V gene (reference sequence). CDR3 coding DNA: TGTGCCAGCAGCACGACTAGCGGGGGGATGGATACGCAGTATTTT. Its protein product is CASSTTSGGMDTQYF.

This clone was picked up a small number of times. The CDR3 loop reads CASSQAFSGGARTDTQYF. In DNA, the CDR3 is TGCGCCAGCAGCCAAGCATTTAGCGGGGGGGCGAGGACAGATACGCAGTATTTT. The chain carries TRBV4-3 and TRBJ2-3, with 11 bases identical to TRBD2. Germline CDR1 is LGHNA and CDR2 is YSLEER. Trimming cost V 1 base and J 3 bases; bases outside gene matches: 9. The CDR3 totals 18 residues.

This chain uses TRBV7-9 with TRBJ2-4; D remains unclear. This CDR3 is built from 13 residues. The V gene lost 0 bases and the J gene lost 8 bases, with 8 bases spanning the gap. The germline gives CDR1 SEHNR, CDR2 FQNEAQ (reference sequence). For the CDR3, the DNA is TGTGCCAGCAGCTTAGCTGGCTGGGACATTCAGTACTTC. This codes for CASSLAGWDIQYF. The variable domain in full, completed from reference TRBV7-9 and TRBJ2-4, reads DTGVSQNPRHKITKRGQNVTFRCDPISEHNRLYWYRQTLGQGPEFLTYFQNEAQLEKSRLLSDRFSAERPKGSFSTLEIQRTEQGDSAMYLCASSLAGWDIQYFGAGTRLSVL.

V and J are TRBV19 and TRBJ2-2, with TRBD1 matching 8 bases. CDR1 LNHDA and CDR2 SQIVND come from the germline V gene (reference sequence). V lost 7 bases, J lost 6 bases, and 10 bases stayed unmatched. This CDR3 region has 15 residues. The CDR3 bases are TGTGCCAGTAAGGACAGGGCCTTAGTCGCCGGGGAGCTGTTTTTT. Translated: CASKDRALVAGELFF. Based on the CDR3 plus reference TRBV19 and TRBJ2-2, the full variable domain is DGGITQSPKYLFRKEGQNVTLSCEQNLNHDAMYWYRQDPGQGLRLIYYSQIVNDFQKGDIAEGYSVSREKKESFPLTVTSAQKNPTAFYLCASKDRALVAGELFFGEGSRLTVL.

This clone was counted ten times or more. CDR3 amino acids: CASRETGGGEKLFF. The CDR3 nucleotides read TGTGCCAGTAGGGAAACAGGGGGCGGTGAAAAACTGTTTTTT. The chain has TRBV19 and TRBJ1-4, with 9 nucleotides matching TRBD1. After removal of 6 bases from V and 7 bases from J, the junction contained 6 bases not matched to a gene. The germline V gene has CDR1 LNHDA and CDR2 SQIVND (reference sequence). This CDR3 is 14 amino acids long.

The gene calls are TRBV7-9 and TRBJ2-7, with 14 bases identical to TRBD2. The CDR3 consists of 18 residues. Germline CDR1 and CDR2: SEHNR and FQNEAQ (reference sequence). V was clipped by 5 bases and J by 0 bases; unmatched bases: 9. The chain's CDR3 is CASSVGLAGAESSYEQYF. The CDR3, as DNA: TGTGCCAGCAGCGTGGGACTAGCGGGGGCTGAAAGCTCCTACGAGCAGTACTTC.

This chain uses TRBV11-3 with TRBJ1-1; D is perhaps TRBD1 (5 bases). CDR3 size: 14 residues. Germline V gene sequence: CDR1 SGHNT, CDR2 YENEEA. Trimming stripped 10 bases from V and 4 bases from J, with 19 bases between. The CDR3 nucleotides read TGTGCCACCGCAGCGGGACCCCGGCCCACTGAAGCTTTCTTT. As protein: CATAAGPRPTEAFF.

This rearrangement joins TRBV25-1 to TRBJ1-1; D is perhaps TRBD1 (5 bases). V was cut by 8 bases and J by 4 bases, with 8 bases left in between. CDR3 length equals 11 residues. CDR1 is MGHDK, CDR2 SYGVNS, per germline. CDR3 nucleotides: TGTGCCAGCCAGAGGGGCACTGAAGCTTTCTTT. Its protein is CASQRGTEAFF.

The chain links TRBV5-1 to TRBJ1-1; D is unresolved. CDR1 SGHRS and CDR2 YFSETQ come from the germline V gene. V lost 0 bases and J lost 2, with 5 bases in between. The CDR3 is made up of 13 amino acids. The CDR3 region is CASSLAGNTEAFF. The DNA of the CDR3 is TGCGCCAGCAGCTTGGCAGGTAACACTGAAGCTTTCTTT.

The gene calls are TRBV15 and TRBJ2-6; TRBD1 might be the D (5 bases). The CDR3 contains 18 residues. V was shortened by 0 bases and J by 0 bases, with 12 bases between the two germline ends. The germline V gene encodes CDR1 LNHNV and CDR2 YYDKDF (reference sequence). The CDR3, as DNA: TGTGCCACCAGCAGAGAAAGTAAGCAGGGCTCTGGGGCCAACGTCCTGACTTTC. Residues: CATSRESKQGSGANVLTF.

V usage is TRBV6-5 and J usage is TRBJ1-6; 8 nucleotides align to TRBD1. The J segment lost 9 bases and the V segment lost 6 bases, leaving 7 bases of the junction unmatched. Germline-derived CDR1 and CDR2 are MNHEY and SVGAGI. This CDR3 region has 14 residues. The CDR3 region is CASRPTGAFSPLHF. Here the CDR3 DNA reads TGTGCCAGCAGACCGACAGGGGCGTTTTCACCCCTCCACTTT.

The chain carries TRBV5-4 and TRBJ2-5; no firm D call. The CDR3 extends over 13 amino acids. V lost 6 bases to trimming and J lost 5 bases, with 14 bases between them. The germline V gene has CDR1 SGHNT and CDR2 YYREEE (reference sequence). This CDR3 is CASTHGEGETQYF. As DNA, the CDR3 is TGTGCCAGCACCCATGGAGAAGGGGAGACCCAGTACTTC.

CDR3 sequence (DNA): TGTGCCAGCACAAATTGGTCTTATGGCTACACCTTC. Encoded protein: CASTNWSYGYTF. The chain combines TRBV5-5 with TRBJ1-2; D remains unclear. The CDR3 consists of 12 residues. Trimming removed 6 bases at V and 5 bases at J, with 11 bases between. The germline V gene has CDR1 SGHKS and CDR2 YYEKEE (reference sequence). Drawing the rest from reference TRBV5-5 and TRBJ1-2, the complete variable domain is DAGVTQSPTHLIKTRGQQVTLRCSPISGHKSVSWYQQVLGQGPQFIFQYYEKEERGRGNFPDRFSARQFPNYSSELNVNALLLGDSALYLCASTNWSYGYTFGSGTRLTVV.

The chain has TRBV4-2 and TRBJ2-3; 9 nucleotides line up with TRBD2. Germline CDR1 is LGHNA and CDR2 is YNFKEQ. This CDR3 is 18 amino acids long. V dropped 0 bases and J dropped 1; count of bases not matched to a gene: 8. As DNA, the CDR3 is TGTGCCAGCAGCCAAGATGTCGCTAGCGGGACTCGCACAGATACGCAGTATTTT. This encodes CASSQDVASGTRTDTQYF.

The chain is built from TRBV7-2 and TRBJ2-1, with TRBD2 matching over 7 bases. This CDR3 comprises 14 residues. Germline V gives CDR1 SGHTA, CDR2 FQGNSA. The V and J ends lost 3 bases and 5 bases, in that order; junction bases with no gene match: 4. The CDR3 sequence: CASSFYLADNEQFF. The CDR3 DNA reads TGTGCCAGCAGCTTCTATCTAGCGGACAATGAGCAGTTCTTC.

This chain links TRBV19 with TRBJ2-3; 9 bases agree with TRBD2. The germline V gene encodes CDR1 LNHDA and CDR2 SQIVND (reference sequence). CDR3 length: 14 amino acids. V shed 11 bases, J shed 3 bases, and the junction held 9 bases outside the gene matches. The CDR3 DNA follows: TGTGCCGCTGGAGCGGGGGGCGGGACAGATACGCAGTATTTT. This encodes CAAGAGGGTDTQYF. The variable domain in full, completed from reference TRBV19 and TRBJ2-3, reads DGGITQSPKYLFRKEGQNVTLSCEQNLNHDAMYWYRQDPGQGLRLIYYSQIVNDFQKGDIAEGYSVSREKKESFPLTVTSAQKNPTAFYLCAAGAGGGTDTQYFGPGTRLTVL.

The chain couples TRBV6-4 to TRBJ1-2; 9 bases map to TRBD1. Germline CDR1 is MRHNA and CDR2 is SNTAGT. The CDR3 is 15 amino acids. With V trimmed by 4 bases and J by 5 bases, 8 bases remained unmatched. For the CDR3, the DNA is TGTGCCAGCAGTGTCACCGGACAGGGGCGATATGGCTACACCTTC. Its translation: CASSVTGQGRYGYTF.

The chain joins TRBV4-1 to TRBJ2-5; D is ambiguous. Trimming left V 4 bases short and J 2 bases short, with 11 bases between. The CDR3 extends over 14 amino acids. Germline V CDR1 and CDR2: MGHRA, YSYEKL. CDR3: CASSPTRLQETQYF. In DNA, the CDR3 is TGCGCCAGCAGCCCCACCAGGCTACAAGAGACCCAGTACTTC.

V gene TRBV9 combines with J gene TRBJ2-1; D is uncertain. The CDR3 consists of 13 residues. V lost 4 bases and J lost 6, with 11 bases in between. Germline V lookup: CDR1 SGDLS, CDR2 YYNGEE. The CDR3 is CASSPSLVNEQFF. As DNA, the CDR3 is TGTGCCAGCAGCCCCAGTTTGGTCAATGAGCAGTTCTTC. Using reference TRBV9 and TRBJ2-1 for the parts outside the CDR3, the full variable domain is DSGVTQTPKHLITATGQRVTLRCSPRSGDLSVYWYQQSLDQGLQFLIQYYNGEERAKGNILERFSAQQFPDLHSELNLSSLELGDSALYFCASSPSLVNEQFFGPGTRLTVL.

The CDR3, as DNA: TGTGCCAGCGTGCGGGGACCGGGTGTGCAGTACTTC. It codes for CASVRGPGVQYF. This chain joins TRBV25-1 and TRBJ2-7; D perhaps matches TRBD2 (6 bases). Germline lookup yields CDR1 MGHDK and CDR2 SYGVNS. V gave up 8 bases and J gave up 9 bases, with 17 bases separating them. The CDR3 contains 12 residues.

This clone was observed once. V is TRBV7-2 and J is TRBJ2-1; either TRBD1 or TRBD2 may supply D (5 bases each). Trimming left V 5 bases short and J 8 bases short, with 19 bases between. The CDR3 totals 15 residues. Germline loops: CDR1 SGHTA, CDR2 FQGNSA. The CDR3 reads CASSPTGPGRHEQFF. CDR3 DNA sequence: TGTGCCAGCAGCCCGACGGGGCCCGGGCGGCATGAGCAGTTCTTC.

J is TRBJ1-1 and V is TRBV25-1; no clear D gene. Deletions cut 6 bases from V and 3 bases from J, with 8 bases between. CDR3 length equals 12 residues. Germline lookup yields CDR1 MGHDK and CDR2 SYGVNS. CDR3 DNA: TGTGCCAGCAGGCGACACTACACTGAAGCTTTCTTT. This translates into CASRRHYTEAFF.

The chain recombines TRBV7-3 with TRBJ1-1; TRBD1 is a possible D gene (5 bases). Trimming removed 2 bases from V and 2 bases from J, with 9 bases in between. This CDR3 comprises 14 residues. Germline-derived CDR1 and CDR2 are SGHTA and FQGTGA. The DNA of the CDR3 is TGTGCCAGCAGCTTATTGGGGGAAAACACTGAAGCTTTCTTT. Its translation is CASSLLGENTEAFF.